This TCR beta chain was identified in a study of PD-L1 blockade in urothelial cancer. Study summary: At some point between 2012 and 2014 therapy began: atezolizumab 1,200 mg intravenously every 3 weeks. About 90% of the 29 patients were males with bladder-origin urothelial cancer. Researchers looked at the blood 3 weeks (second dose) and 6 weeks after treatment began.

Data came from immunoSEQ multiplex PCR; TCRdb stores just in-frame clones and leaves some out. This sample has some 84,000 clones, with around 90% found just once. The ends lost 5 bases at V and 5 bases at J; junction bases unmatched: 9. This CDR3 is built from 14 residues. In germline, CDR1 is SNHLY, CDR2 FYNNEI. V is TRBV2 and J is TRBJ2-7; 7 nucleotides match TRBD1. The receptor was isolated from a woman in her seventies with urothelial cancer. The source material was PBMCs, sampled around atezolizumab (anti-PD-L1) treatment. The chain's CDR3 is CASSTFRTGHEQYF. The CDR3 DNA reads as TGTGCCAGCAGTACCTTTAGGACAGGCCACGAGCAGTACTTC. Based on the CDR3 plus reference TRBV2 and TRBJ2-7, the full variable domain is EPEVTQTPSHQVTQMGQEVILRCVPISNHLYFYWYRQILGQKVEFLVSFYNNEISEKSEIFDDQFSVERPDGSNFTLKIRSTKLEDSAMYFCASSTFRTGHEQYFGPGTRLTVT.